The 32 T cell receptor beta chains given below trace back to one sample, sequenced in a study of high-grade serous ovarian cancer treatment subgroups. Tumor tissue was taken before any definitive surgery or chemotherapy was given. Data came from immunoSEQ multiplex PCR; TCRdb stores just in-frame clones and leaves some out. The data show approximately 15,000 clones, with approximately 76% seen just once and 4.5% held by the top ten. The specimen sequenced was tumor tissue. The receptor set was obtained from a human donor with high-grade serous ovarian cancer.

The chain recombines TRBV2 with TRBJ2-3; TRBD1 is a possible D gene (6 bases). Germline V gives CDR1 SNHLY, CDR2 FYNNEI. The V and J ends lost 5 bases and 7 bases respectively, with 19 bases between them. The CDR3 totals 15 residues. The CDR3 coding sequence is TGTGCCAGCAGTAAACGGGACACAGCAGGGTATACGCAGTATTTT. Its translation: CASSKRDTAGYTQYF. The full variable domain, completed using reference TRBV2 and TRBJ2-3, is EPEVTQTPSHQVTQMGQEVILRCVPISNHLYFYWYRQILGQKVEFLVSFYNNEISEKSEIFDDQFSVERPDGSNFTLKIRSTKLEDSAMYFCASSKRDTAGYTQYFGPGTRLTVL.

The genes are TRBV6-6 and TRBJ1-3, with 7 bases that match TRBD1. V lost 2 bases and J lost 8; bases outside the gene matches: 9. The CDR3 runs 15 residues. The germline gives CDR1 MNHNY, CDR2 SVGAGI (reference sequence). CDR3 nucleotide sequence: TGTGCCAGCAGTTACATACAGGGGAGTGGTGACACCATATATTTT. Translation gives CASSYIQGSGDTIYF.

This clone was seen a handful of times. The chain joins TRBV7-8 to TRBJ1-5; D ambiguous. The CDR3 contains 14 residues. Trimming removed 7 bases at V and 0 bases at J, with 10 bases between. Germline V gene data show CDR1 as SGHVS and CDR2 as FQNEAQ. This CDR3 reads CASTAVYSNQPQHF. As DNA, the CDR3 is TGTGCCAGCACAGCTGTGTATAGCAATCAGCCCCAGCATTTT.

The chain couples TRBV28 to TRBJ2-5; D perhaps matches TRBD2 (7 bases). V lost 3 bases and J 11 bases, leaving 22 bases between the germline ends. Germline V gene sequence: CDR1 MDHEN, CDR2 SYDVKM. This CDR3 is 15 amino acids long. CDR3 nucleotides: TGTGCCAGCAGTTTCGGGGGGTTCATAGGGGGGGAGCAGTACTTC. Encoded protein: CASSFGGFIGGEQYF.

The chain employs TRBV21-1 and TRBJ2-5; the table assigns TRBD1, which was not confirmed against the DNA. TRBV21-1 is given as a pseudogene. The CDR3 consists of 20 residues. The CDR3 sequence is CASSKYRQHCRDRLKETQYF. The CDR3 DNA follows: TGTGCCAGCAGCAAATACCGGCAACACTGCCGGGACAGACTAAAAGAGACCCAGTACTTC.

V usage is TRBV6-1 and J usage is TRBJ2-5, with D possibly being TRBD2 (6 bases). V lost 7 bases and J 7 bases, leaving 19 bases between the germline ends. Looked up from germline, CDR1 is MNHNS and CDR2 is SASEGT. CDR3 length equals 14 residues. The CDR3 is CASIRDLGSWTQYF. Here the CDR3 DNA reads TGTGCCAGCATTCGGGACTTGGGCTCTTGGACCCAGTACTTC.

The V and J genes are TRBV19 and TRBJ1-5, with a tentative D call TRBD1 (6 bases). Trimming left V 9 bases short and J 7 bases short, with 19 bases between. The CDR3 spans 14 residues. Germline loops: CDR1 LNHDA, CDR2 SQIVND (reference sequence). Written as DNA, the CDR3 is TGTGCCAGCTCACCCGGGACAACTGTCCAGCCCCAGCATTTT. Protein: CASSPGTTVQPQHF.

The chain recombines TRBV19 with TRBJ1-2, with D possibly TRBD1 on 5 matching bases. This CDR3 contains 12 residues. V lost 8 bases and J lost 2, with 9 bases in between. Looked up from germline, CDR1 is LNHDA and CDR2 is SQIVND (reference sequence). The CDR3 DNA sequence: TGTGCCAGTGCCTCAGGGAACTATGGCTACACCTTC. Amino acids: CASASGNYGYTF. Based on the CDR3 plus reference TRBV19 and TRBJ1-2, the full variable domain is DGGITQSPKYLFRKEGQNVTLSCEQNLNHDAMYWYRQDPGQGLRLIYYSQIVNDFQKGDIAEGYSVSREKKESFPLTVTSAQKNPTAFYLCASASGNYGYTFGSGTRLTVV.

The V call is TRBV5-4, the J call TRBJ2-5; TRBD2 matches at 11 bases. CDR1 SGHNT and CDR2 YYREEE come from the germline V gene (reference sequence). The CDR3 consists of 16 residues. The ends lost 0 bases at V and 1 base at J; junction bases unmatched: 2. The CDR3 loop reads CASSLGLAGSQETQYF. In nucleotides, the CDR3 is TGTGCCAGCAGCTTGGGACTAGCGGGGTCCCAAGAGACCCAGTACTTC. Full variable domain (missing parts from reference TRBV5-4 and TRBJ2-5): ETGVTQSPTHLIKTRGQQVTLRCSSQSGHNTVSWYQQALGQGPQFIFQYYREEENGRGNFPPRFSGLQFPNYSSELNVNALELDDSALYLCASSLGLAGSQETQYFGPGTRLLVL.

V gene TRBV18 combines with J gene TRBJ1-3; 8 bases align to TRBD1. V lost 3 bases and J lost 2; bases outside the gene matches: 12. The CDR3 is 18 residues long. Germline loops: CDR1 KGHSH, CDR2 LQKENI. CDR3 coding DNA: TGTGCCAGCTCACCCCAGAGGGCAGGGGGCGCGACTGGAAACACCATATATTTT. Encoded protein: CASSPQRAGGATGNTIYF.

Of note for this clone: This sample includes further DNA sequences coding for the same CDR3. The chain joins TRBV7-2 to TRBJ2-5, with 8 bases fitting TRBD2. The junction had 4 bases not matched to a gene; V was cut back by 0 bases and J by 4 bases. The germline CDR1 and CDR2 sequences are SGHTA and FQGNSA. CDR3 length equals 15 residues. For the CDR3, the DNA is TGTGCCAGCAGCTTAGCCGGGGGGGCACTAGAGACCCAGTACTTC. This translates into CASSLAGGALETQYF.

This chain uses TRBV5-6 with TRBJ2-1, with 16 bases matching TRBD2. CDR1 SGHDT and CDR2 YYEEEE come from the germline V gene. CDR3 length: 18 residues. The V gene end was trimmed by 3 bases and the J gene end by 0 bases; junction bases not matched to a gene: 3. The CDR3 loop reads CASSWGLAGGSSYNEQFF. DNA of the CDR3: TGTGCCAGCAGCTGGGGACTAGCGGGGGGGAGCTCCTACAATGAGCAGTTCTTC.

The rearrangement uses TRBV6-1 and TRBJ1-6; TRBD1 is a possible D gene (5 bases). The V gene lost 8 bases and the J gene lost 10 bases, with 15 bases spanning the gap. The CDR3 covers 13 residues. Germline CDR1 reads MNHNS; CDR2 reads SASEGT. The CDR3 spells CASASSGRSPLHF. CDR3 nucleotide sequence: TGTGCCAGCGCCAGCTCGGGGCGATCACCCCTCCACTTT.

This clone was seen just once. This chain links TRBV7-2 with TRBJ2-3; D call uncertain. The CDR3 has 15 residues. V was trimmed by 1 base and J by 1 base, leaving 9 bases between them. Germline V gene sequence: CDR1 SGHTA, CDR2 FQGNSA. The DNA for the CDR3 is TGTGCCAGCAGCTTAGAGGCCACCCGCACAGATACGCAGTATTTT. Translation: CASSLEATRTDTQYF. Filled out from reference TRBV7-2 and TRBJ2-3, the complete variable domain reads GAGVSQSPSNKVTEKGKDVELRCDPISGHTALYWYRQSLGQGLEFLIYFQGNSAPDKSGLPSDRFSAERTGGSVSTLTIQRTQQEDSAVYLCASSLEATRTDTQYFGPGTRLTVL.

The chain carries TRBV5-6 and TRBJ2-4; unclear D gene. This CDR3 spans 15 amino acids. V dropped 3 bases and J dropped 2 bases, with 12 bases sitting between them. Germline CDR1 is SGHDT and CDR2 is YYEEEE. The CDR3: CASSSTVGPKNIQYF. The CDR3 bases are TGTGCCAGCAGCTCCACGGTAGGGCCCAAAAACATTCAGTACTTC.

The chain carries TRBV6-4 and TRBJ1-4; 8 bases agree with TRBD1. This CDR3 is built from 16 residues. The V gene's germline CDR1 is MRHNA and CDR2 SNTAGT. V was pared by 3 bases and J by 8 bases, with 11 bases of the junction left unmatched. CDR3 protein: CASSEGKTGENEKLFF. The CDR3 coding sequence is TGTGCCAGCAGTGAAGGGAAGACAGGGGAAAACGAAAAACTGTTTTTT.

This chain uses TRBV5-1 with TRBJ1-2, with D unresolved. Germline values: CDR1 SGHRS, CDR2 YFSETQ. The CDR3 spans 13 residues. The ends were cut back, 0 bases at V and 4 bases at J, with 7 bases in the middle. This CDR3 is CASSLGQLYGYTF. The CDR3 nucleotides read TGCGCCAGCAGCTTGGGGCAGCTCTATGGCTACACCTTC.

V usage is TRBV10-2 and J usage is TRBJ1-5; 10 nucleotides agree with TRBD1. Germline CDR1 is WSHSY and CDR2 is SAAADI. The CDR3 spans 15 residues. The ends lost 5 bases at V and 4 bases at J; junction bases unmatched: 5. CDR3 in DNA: TGCGCCAGCAGTTGGGACAGGGGAGGAAATCAGCCCCAGCATTTT. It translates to CASSWDRGGNQPQHF.

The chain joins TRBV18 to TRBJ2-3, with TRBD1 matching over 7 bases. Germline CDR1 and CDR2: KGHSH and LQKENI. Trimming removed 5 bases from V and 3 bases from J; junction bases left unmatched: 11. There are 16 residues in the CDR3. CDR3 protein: CASSYDKGARTDTQYF. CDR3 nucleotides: TGTGCCAGCTCATACGATAAGGGGGCGCGTACAGATACGCAGTATTTT.

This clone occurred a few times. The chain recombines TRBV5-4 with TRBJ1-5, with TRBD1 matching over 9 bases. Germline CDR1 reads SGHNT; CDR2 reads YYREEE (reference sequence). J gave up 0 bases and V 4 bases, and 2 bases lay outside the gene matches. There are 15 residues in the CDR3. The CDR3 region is CASSQGQGSNQPQHF. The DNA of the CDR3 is TGTGCCAGCAGCCAGGGACAGGGTAGCAATCAGCCCCAGCATTTT.

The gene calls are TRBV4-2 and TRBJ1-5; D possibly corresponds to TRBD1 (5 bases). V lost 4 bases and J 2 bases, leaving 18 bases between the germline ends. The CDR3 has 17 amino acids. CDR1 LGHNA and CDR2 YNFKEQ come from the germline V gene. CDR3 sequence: CASSPEWDRGGNQPQHF. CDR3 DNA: TGTGCCAGCAGCCCGGAATGGGACCGGGGGGGCAATCAGCCCCAGCATTTT.

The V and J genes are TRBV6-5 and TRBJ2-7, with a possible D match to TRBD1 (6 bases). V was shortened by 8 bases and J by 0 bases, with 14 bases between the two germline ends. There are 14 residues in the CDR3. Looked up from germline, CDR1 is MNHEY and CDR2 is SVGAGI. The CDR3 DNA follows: TGTGCCAGCGGTATCGGGACACCCTCCTACGAGCAGTACTTC. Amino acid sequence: CASGIGTPSYEQYF.

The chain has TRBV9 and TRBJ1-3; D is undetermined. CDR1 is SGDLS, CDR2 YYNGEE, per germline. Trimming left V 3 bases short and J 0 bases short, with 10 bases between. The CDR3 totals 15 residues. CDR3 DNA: TGTGCCAGCAGCGCGACTGTTTTCTCTGGAAACACCATATATTTT. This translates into CASSATVFSGNTIYF.

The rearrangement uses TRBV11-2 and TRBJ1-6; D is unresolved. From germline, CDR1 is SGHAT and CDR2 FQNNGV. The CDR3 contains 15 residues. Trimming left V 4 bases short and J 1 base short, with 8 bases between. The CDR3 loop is CASSSTPSYNSPLHF. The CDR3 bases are TGTGCCAGCAGCTCAACACCTTCCTATAATTCACCCCTCCACTTT.

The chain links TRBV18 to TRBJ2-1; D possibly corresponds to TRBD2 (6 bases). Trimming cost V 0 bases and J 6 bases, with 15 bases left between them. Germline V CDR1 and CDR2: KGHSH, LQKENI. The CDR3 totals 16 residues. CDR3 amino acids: CASSPPVRGPLNEQFF. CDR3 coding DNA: TGTGCCAGCTCACCACCGGTGCGGGGACCTCTCAATGAGCAGTTCTTC. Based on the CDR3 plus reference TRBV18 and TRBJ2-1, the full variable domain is NAGVMQNPRHLVRRRGQEARLRCSPMKGHSHVYWYRQLPEEGLKFMVYLQKENIIDESGMPKERFSAEFPKEGPSILRIQQVVRGDSAAYFCASSPPVRGPLNEQFFGPGTRLTVL.

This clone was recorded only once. CDR3 region: CASSLGIGPDTQYF. DNA of the CDR3: TGTGCCAGCAGCTTAGGGATCGGGCCGGATACGCAGTATTTT. The rearrangement joins TRBV7-9 to TRBJ2-3, with unresolved D. The CDR3 loop spans 14 amino acids. V lost 1 base to trimming and J lost 6 bases, with 11 bases between them. Germline CDR1 SEHNR, CDR2 FQNEAQ (reference sequence). Full variable domain (rest looked up from reference TRBV7-9 and TRBJ2-3): DTGVSQNPRHKITKRGQNVTFRCDPISEHNRLYWYRQTLGQGPEFLTYFQNEAQLEKSRLLSDRFSAERPKGSFSTLEIQRTEQGDSAMYLCASSLGIGPDTQYFGPGTRLTVL.

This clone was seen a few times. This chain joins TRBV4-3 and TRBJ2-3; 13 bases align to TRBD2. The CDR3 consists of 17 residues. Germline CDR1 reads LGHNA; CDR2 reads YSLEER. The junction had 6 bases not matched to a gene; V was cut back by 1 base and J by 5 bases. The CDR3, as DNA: TGCGCCAGCAGCCAAGCACTAGCGGGGGGGCCCGTAGATACGCAGTATTTT. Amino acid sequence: CASSQALAGGPVDTQYF.

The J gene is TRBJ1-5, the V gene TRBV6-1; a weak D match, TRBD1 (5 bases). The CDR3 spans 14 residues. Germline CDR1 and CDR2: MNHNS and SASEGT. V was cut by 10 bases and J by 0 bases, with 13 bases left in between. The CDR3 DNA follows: TGTGCCACATTGGGGCAGTATAGCAATCAGCCCCAGCATTTT. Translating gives CATLGQYSNQPQHF.

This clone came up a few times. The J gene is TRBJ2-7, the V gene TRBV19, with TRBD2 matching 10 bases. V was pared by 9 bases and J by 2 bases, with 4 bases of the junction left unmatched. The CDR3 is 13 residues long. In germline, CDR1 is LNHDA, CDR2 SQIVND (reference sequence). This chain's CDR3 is CASWSGGAYEQYF. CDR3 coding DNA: TGTGCCAGCTGGAGCGGGGGGGCCTACGAGCAGTACTTC.

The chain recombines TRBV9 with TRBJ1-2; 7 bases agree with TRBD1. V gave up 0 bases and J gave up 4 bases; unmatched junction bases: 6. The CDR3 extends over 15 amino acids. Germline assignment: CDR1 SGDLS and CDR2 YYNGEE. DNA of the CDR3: TGTGCCAGCAGCGTAGAGGCTGGGGACAGCTATGGCTACACCTTC. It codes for CASSVEAGDSYGYTF.

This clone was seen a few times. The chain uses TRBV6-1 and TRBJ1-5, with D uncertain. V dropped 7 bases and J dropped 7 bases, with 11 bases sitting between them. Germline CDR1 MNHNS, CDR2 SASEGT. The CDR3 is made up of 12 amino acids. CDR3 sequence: CASTGWRQPQHF. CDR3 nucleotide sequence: TGTGCCAGCACGGGGTGGAGACAGCCCCAGCATTTT.

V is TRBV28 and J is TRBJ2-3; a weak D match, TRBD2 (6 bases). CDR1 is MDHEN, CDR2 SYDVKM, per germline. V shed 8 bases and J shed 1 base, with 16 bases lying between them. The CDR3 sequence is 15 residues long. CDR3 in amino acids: CASVPRGGGTDTQYF. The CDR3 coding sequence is TGTGCCAGCGTCCCCCGGGGCGGGGGCACAGATACGCAGTATTTT.